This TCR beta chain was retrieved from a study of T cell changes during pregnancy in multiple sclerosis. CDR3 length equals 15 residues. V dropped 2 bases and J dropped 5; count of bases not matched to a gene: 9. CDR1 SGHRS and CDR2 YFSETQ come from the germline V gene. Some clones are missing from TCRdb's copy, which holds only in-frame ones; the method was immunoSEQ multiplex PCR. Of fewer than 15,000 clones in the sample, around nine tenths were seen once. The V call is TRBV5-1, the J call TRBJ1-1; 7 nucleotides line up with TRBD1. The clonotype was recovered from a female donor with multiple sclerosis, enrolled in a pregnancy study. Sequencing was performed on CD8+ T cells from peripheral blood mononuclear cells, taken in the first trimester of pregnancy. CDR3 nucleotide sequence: TGCGCCAGCAGCTTTCGAACAGGGGTCGGAACTGAAGCTTTCTTT. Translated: CASSFRTGVGTEAFF. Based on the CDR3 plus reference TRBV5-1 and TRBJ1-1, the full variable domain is KAGVTQTPRYLIKTRGQQVTLSCSPISGHRSVSWYQQTPGQGLQFLFEYFSETQRNKGNFPGRFSGRQFSNSRSEMNVSTLELGDSALYLCASSFRTGVGTEAFFGQGTRLTVV.